The 15 T cell receptor beta chains reported below all come from one sample, sequenced in a study of PD-L1 blockade in urothelial cancer. The table came from immunoSEQ multiplex PCR; TCRdb's copy has only in-frame clones and leaves some out. The table lists tens of thousands of clones, 70% to 90% of them singletons. Sample time point: pretreatment peripheral blood. The specimen was PBMCs, collected around atezolizumab (anti-PD-L1) treatment. Every receptor here comes from a man older than 75 with urothelial cancer.

This clone showed up just a few times. J is TRBJ1-5 and V is TRBV28, with 9 bases identical to TRBD1. The V segment lost 5 bases and the J segment 2 bases; nucleotides outside the gene matches: 7. The V gene's germline CDR1 is MDHEN and CDR2 SYDVKM. The CDR3 runs 16 residues. CDR3 coding DNA: TGTGCCAGCAGTACCTACAGGGGGCAGGGCAATCAGCCCCAGCATTTT. Protein sequence: CASSTYRGQGNQPQHF.

The CDR3 loop is CASGRSSYEQYF. The CDR3 bases are TGTGCCAGCGGCCGGAGCTCCTACGAGCAGTACTTC. This chain uses TRBV2 with TRBJ2-7; D ambiguous. Deletions cut 8 bases from V and 0 bases from J, with 8 bases between. CDR1 is SNHLY and CDR2 is FYNNEI in the germline V gene. This CDR3 comprises 12 residues.

This clone is a singleton in its sample. This chain links TRBV2 with TRBJ1-2, with a tentative D call TRBD1 (6 bases). The CDR3 is 13 residues long. The germline CDR1 and CDR2 sequences are SNHLY and FYNNEI. Trimming cost V 6 bases and J 6 bases, with 14 bases left between them. The CDR3 loop reads CASSPPRGNGYTF. As DNA, the CDR3 is TGTGCCAGCAGCCCCCCTAGGGGGAATGGCTACACCTTC.

The chain recombines TRBV7-6 with TRBJ2-6; D not certain. CDR1 and CDR2 from the germline V gene are SGHVS and FNYEAQ. V was trimmed by 5 bases and J by 0 bases, leaving 8 bases between them. The CDR3 extends over 15 amino acids. CDR3 in DNA: TGTGCCAGCAGCCCAGGTATCTCTGGGGCCAACGTCCTGACTTTC. Its protein product is CASSPGISGANVLTF.

V usage is TRBV5-1 and J usage is TRBJ2-3, with no clear D. CDR3 length: 15 residues. V shed 4 bases and J shed 5 bases, with 17 bases lying between them. CDR1 and CDR2 from the germline V gene are SGHRS and YFSETQ. As DNA, the CDR3 is TGCGCCAGCAGCCAACGGTCAAGAGGAGAAGATACGCAGTATTTT. As protein: CASSQRSRGEDTQYF. Combining the CDR3 with reference TRBV5-1 and TRBJ2-3 gives the whole variable domain KAGVTQTPRYLIKTRGQQVTLSCSPISGHRSVSWYQQTPGQGLQFLFEYFSETQRNKGNFPGRFSGRQFSNSRSEMNVSTLELGDSALYLCASSQRSRGEDTQYFGPGTRLTVL.

The V and J genes are TRBV6-1 and TRBJ1-1; TRBD1 is a possible D gene (6 bases). The V end was cut by 5 bases, the J end by 4 bases, with 17 bases between. Per the germline V gene, CDR1 is MNHNS and CDR2 is SASEGT. The CDR3 extends over 15 amino acids. The CDR3 is CASSNPTGRGTEAFF. The CDR3 nucleotides read TGTGCCAGCAGTAACCCGACCGGCAGGGGCACTGAAGCTTTCTTT.

This clone was seen only a few times. The V call is TRBV2, the J call TRBJ2-3; D might be TRBD2 (5 bases). Germline loops: CDR1 SNHLY, CDR2 FYNNEI. V was trimmed by 11 bases and J by 2 bases, leaving 17 bases between them. CDR3 length: 14 amino acids. The CDR3: CAGLAGLPTDTQYF. The CDR3 coding sequence is TGTGCCGGACTGGCGGGCCTGCCCACAGATACGCAGTATTTT.

CDR3: CASSKAGGPGTDTQYF. CDR3 nucleotide sequence: TGCGCCAGCAGTAAGGCGGGAGGGCCCGGCACAGATACGCAGTATTTT. The rearrangement uses TRBV10-2 and TRBJ2-3; 9 nucleotides align to TRBD2. Germline CDR1 is WSHSY and CDR2 is SAAADI. The CDR3 runs 16 residues. The V gene end was trimmed by 5 bases and the J gene end by 1 base; junction bases not matched to a gene: 7.

This clone has more than one count but fewer than ten. This chain uses TRBV6-5 with TRBJ1-1; D is ambiguous. The CDR3 loop spans 14 amino acids. Germline V gene lookup returns CDR1 MNHEY and CDR2 SVGAGI. Trimming left V 6 bases short and J 5 bases short, with 16 bases between. The CDR3, as DNA: TGTGCCAGCAGGCCACCTTCGCGTGGTACTGAAGCTTTCTTT. Amino acid sequence: CASRPPSRGTEAFF.

This chain uses TRBV7-2 with TRBJ1-2; 8 bases align to TRBD1. The CDR3 totals 13 residues. The germline gives CDR1 SGHTA, CDR2 FQGNSA. The trim removed 5 bases at V and 8 bases at J, leaving 7 bases unmatched. CDR3 sequence reads: CASSPGAGGGYTF. The CDR3 DNA is TGTGCCAGCAGCCCTGGCGCAGGGGGCGGCTACACCTTC.

This clone appeared a single time. The gene calls are TRBV5-1 and TRBJ1-2; TRBD1 matches 12 bases. CDR3 length equals 14 residues. The V gene end was trimmed by 4 bases and the J gene end by 8 bases; junction bases not matched to a gene: 6. Germline loops: CDR1 SGHRS, CDR2 YFSETQ. CDR3 nucleotides: TGCGCCAGCAGCCCCGGGACAGGGGGCTTGGGCTACACCTTC. Amino acid sequence: CASSPGTGGLGYTF.

In this sample, this clone turned up a few times. V is TRBV29-1 and J is TRBJ1-1; 7 nucleotides match TRBD1. Germline V gene lookup returns CDR1 SQVTM and CDR2 ANQGSEA. Unmatched junction bases numbered 4, after V lost 3 bases and J lost 3 bases. The CDR3 has 13 amino acids. The CDR3 DNA sequence: TGCAGCGTTGATGTCAGGGGGGACACTGAAGCTTTCTTT. Amino acid sequence: CSVDVRGDTEAFF.

V gene TRBV5-1 combines with J gene TRBJ2-3, with D possibly being TRBD1 (5 bases). CDR3 length equals 16 residues. V was trimmed by 0 bases and J by 0 bases, leaving 11 bases between them. Germline CDR1 is SGHRS and CDR2 is YFSETQ. The CDR3 coding sequence is TGCGCCAGCAGCTTGGGACAGCCTTCTAGCACAGATACGCAGTATTTT. Its protein product is CASSLGQPSSTDTQYF.

The rearrangement links TRBV5-4 to TRBJ2-2; D uncertain. This CDR3 has 14 amino acids. V was pared by 4 bases and J by 4 bases, with 11 bases between. CDR1 and CDR2 from the germline V gene are SGHNT and YYREEE (reference sequence). CDR3 nucleotide sequence: TGTGCCAGCAGCATAGGCGGCAGCACCGGGGAGCTGTTTTTT. Translation: CASSIGGSTGELFF.

The chain carries TRBV28 and TRBJ1-4; unclear D gene. V dropped 2 bases and J dropped 7 bases, with 8 bases sitting between them. CDR3 length: 13 residues. CDR1 is MDHEN and CDR2 is SYDVKM in the germline V gene. The CDR3 nucleotides read TGTGCCAGCAGTTTACAAGTCGGTGAAAAACTGTTTTTT. Translation gives CASSLQVGEKLFF. The full variable domain, with the rest looked up from reference TRBV28 and TRBJ1-4, is DVKVTQSSRYLVKRTGEKVFLECVQDMDHENMFWYRQDPGLGLRLIYFSYDVKMKEKGDIPEGYSVSREKKERFSLILESASTNQTSMYLCASSLQVGEKLFFGSGTQLSVL.